These T cell receptor beta chains were read from a single sample in a study of T cell responses to AZD1222 COVID-19 vaccine. The repertoire was sequenced with immunoSEQ multiplex PCR; TCRdb's copy has only in-frame clones and lacks some. The sample contains over 130,000 clones, 80% to 95% of which appear only once. This sample comprised peripheral blood, obtained on day 0 of AZD1222 vaccination. All receptors derive from an adult in good health. Both conserved end residues are part of each CDR3. A D gene is named only where the DNA matches it firmly. Some rows have no size entry. The others give once, few or many, or a class for an expanded clone.

TRBJ2-5 | TRBV27 | NA | 15 | TRBD2 | CASNSGRAGVETQYF | TGTGCCAGCAATTCCGGGCGCGCGGGGGTCGAGACCCAGTACTTC
TRBJ2-1 | TRBV6-5 | NA | 13 | NA | CASGGFLGGEQFF | TGTGCCAGCGGGGGGTTCTTGGGGGGTGAGCAGTTCTTC
TRBJ1-1 | TRBV5-4 | NA | 14 | NA | CASSLIGGDTEAFF | TGTGCCAGCAGCTTGATAGGGGGGGACACTGAAGCTTTCTTT
TRBJ2-7 | TRBV28 | NA | 14 | NA | CASSFSGLGQEQYF | TGTGCCAGCAGTTTTAGTGGGTTGGGCCAAGAGCAGTACTTC
TRBJ2-2 | TRBV6-5 | NA | 13 | NA | CATGGASTGELFF | TGTGCCACTGGGGGCGCGAGCACCGGGGAGCTGTTTTTT
TRBJ2-1 | TRBV29-1 | NA | 14 | TRBD1 | CSVKRTGKNNEQFF | TGCAGCGTCAAACGGACAGGGAAAAACAATGAGCAGTTCTTC
TRBJ1-1 | TRBV7-9 | once | 13 | NA | CASSLGGPFEAFF | TGTGCCAGCAGCTTAGGTGGTCCCTTCGAAGCTTTCTTT
TRBJ2-3 | TRBV7-9 | NA | 18 | NA | CASSTTPLTSRVSDTQYF | TGTGCCAGCAGCACCACCCCCCTGACTAGTAGGGTTTCAGATACGCAGTATTTT
TRBJ1-5 | TRBV6-1 | NA | 20 | TRBD1 | CASSESRTGFRAYSNQPQHF | TGTGCCAGCAGTGAAAGTCGGACAGGGTTTAGGGCATATAGCAATCAGCCCCAGCATTTT
TRBJ2-1 | TRBV27 | few | 12 | TRBD2 | CATISIGRATFF | TGTGCCACCATTAGTATCGGGAGGGCCACGTTCTTC
TRBJ1-3 | TRBV28 | NA | 15 | TRBD1 | CASRRQGSSGNTIYF | TGTGCCAGCAGACGACAGGGAAGCTCTGGAAACACCATATATTTT
TRBJ1-1 | TRBV11-3 | NA | 14 | TRBD1 | CASSLDGTETEAFF | TGTGCCAGCAGCTTAGATGGGACAGAAACTGAAGCTTTCTTT
TRBJ2-6 | TRBV28 | NA | 14 | NA | CASRDRSGANVLTF | TGTGCCAGCAGAGACAGGTCTGGGGCCAACGTCCTGACTTTC
TRBJ1-2 | TRBV28 | many | 14 | NA | CASSLEAGLYGYTF | TGTGCCAGCAGTTTGGAGGCCGGGCTATATGGCTACACCTTC
TRBJ2-1 | TRBV6-1 | NA | 16 | TRBD2 | CASSVRGAGGGDEQFF | TGTGCCAGCAGTGTTCGGGGAGCGGGAGGTGGCGATGAGCAGTTCTTC
TRBJ2-1 | TRBV24-1 | NA | 19 | NA | CATSDFTGFEGVSRDEQFF | TGTGCCACCAGTGATTTTACAGGGTTTGAGGGGGTGTCGAGGGATGAGCAGTTCTTC
TRBJ2-1 | TRBV19 | NA | 15 | NA | CASSIFRGTYNEQFF | TGTGCCAGTAGTATATTTAGGGGCACTTACAATGAGCAGTTCTTC
TRBJ2-4 | TRBV29-1 | NA | 13 | NA | CSASKGDKNIQYF | TGCAGCGCTTCTAAGGGGGACAAAAACATTCAGTACTTC
TRBJ2-3 | TRBV5-1 | NA | 16 | TRBD2 | CASSLGTSGNTDTQYF | TGCGCCAGCAGCTTAGGGACTAGCGGAAACACAGATACGCAGTATTTT
TRBJ2-7 | TRBV19 | few | 13 | NA | CASSQRNLYEQYF | TGTGCCAGTAGTCAGCGGAACCTCTACGAGCAGTACTTC
TRBJ2-1 | TRBV10-1 | NA | 17 | TRBD1 | CASSEAGTGGEGNEQFF | TGCGCCAGCAGTGAAGCCGGGACAGGGGGCGAGGGCAATGAGCAGTTCTTC
TRBJ2-7 | TRBV7-8 | NA | 17 | TRBD1 | CASSSSPTGTGGFEQYF | TGTGCCAGCAGCAGTAGTCCGACCGGGACAGGGGGCTTCGAGCAGTACTTC
TRBJ2-2 | TRBV24-1 | NA | 16 | NA | CATSDTGQRQTGELFF | TGTGCCACCAGTGATACAGGACAGCGTCAAACCGGGGAGCTGTTTTTT
TRBJ2-7 | TRBV27 | NA | 16 | NA | CASSLNPTGTIYEQYF | TGTGCCAGCAGTTTAAACCCGACAGGGACTATTTACGAGCAGTACTTC
TRBJ1-2 | TRBV7-2 | NA | 12 | NA | CASSFERYGYTF | TGTGCCAGCAGCTTCGAGCGCTATGGCTACACCTTC
TRBJ1-4 | TRBV18 | NA | 14 | TRBD1 | CASSPQGANEKLFF | TGTGCCAGCTCACCGCAGGGGGCTAATGAAAAACTGTTTTTT
TRBJ2-3 | TRBV24-1 | NA | 13 | NA | CATSDRLVDTQYF | TGTGCCACCAGTGATAGACTAGTAGATACGCAGTATTTT
TRBJ2-7 | TRBV29-1 | NA | 14 | TRBD1 | CSVAVGDRGGQQYF | TGCAGCGTTGCGGTCGGGGACAGGGGTGGGCAGCAGTACTTC
TRBJ2-4 | TRBV28 | NA | 15 | TRBD1 | CASSSPQGAENIQYF | TGTGCCAGCAGTTCCCCTCAGGGGGCCGAAAACATTCAGTACTTC
TRBJ2-3 | TRBV19 | NA | 16 | TRBD2 | CASSGGTSGRAGTQYF | TGTGCCAGTAGTGGGGGGACTAGCGGGAGGGCCGGTACGCAGTATTTT
TRBJ1-2 | TRBV5-5 | NA | 15 | NA | CASSLGAGVNYGYTF | TGTGCCAGCAGCTTGGGGGCAGGGGTTAACTATGGCTACACCTTC
TRBJ2-7 | TRBV18 | NA | 15 | NA | CASSLTRGVPFGQYF | TGTGCCAGCTCACTAACGCGGGGAGTACCCTTCGGGCAGTACTTC
TRBJ2-7 | TRBV3-1/TRBV3-2 | NA | 17 | TRBD2 | CASSQDWTSGETYEQYF | TGTGCCAGCAGCCAAGATTGGACTAGCGGGGAAACCTACGAGCAGTACTTC
TRBJ1-1 | TRBV28 | NA | 13 | NA | CAVRGVLNTEAFF | TGTGCCGTACGAGGGGTTCTGAACACTGAAGCTTTCTTT
TRBJ1-6 | TRBV19 | NA | 15 | NA | CASSTSAGSNSPLHF | TGTGCCAGTAGTACCTCGGCAGGGAGTAATTCACCCCTCCACTTT
TRBJ2-5 | TRBV7-2 | NA | 17 | TRBD2 | CASSLARRGGGLETQYF | TGTGCCAGCAGCTTAGCGCGGCGGGGGGGCGGCTTAGAGACCCAGTACTTC
TRBJ1-2 | TRBV4-2 | NA | 16 | TRBD1 | CASSQDREGTVYGYTF | TGTGCCAGCAGCCAAGATCGGGAAGGGACAGTATATGGCTACACCTTC